Listed here are 32 T cell receptor beta chains from one sample, sequenced in a study of identical twins. MiXCR, run by TCRdb on the 5' RACE reads, gives a single entry per CDR3 protein. Among roughly 710,000 distinct CDR3 sequences listed, roughly 6.2% were seen once. Specimen: naive T cells sorted from blood. These receptors came from a man aged 18 to 35 in good health.

The CDR3 bases are TGTGCCAGCAGGGTTACAGGGCTAAACACTGAAGCTTTCTTT. Its protein product is CASRVTGLNTEAFF. The V and J genes are TRBV2 and TRBJ1-1, with a weak D call TRBD1 (6 bases). CDR3 length equals 14 residues. V gave up 6 bases and J gave up 2 bases, with 13 bases separating them. Per the germline V gene, CDR1 is SNHLY and CDR2 is FYNNEI.

The V gene is TRBV6-1, the J gene TRBJ2-5; 8 bases fit TRBD2. V lost 7 bases to trimming and J lost 4 bases; unmatched junction nucleotides: 8. Germline lookup yields CDR1 MNHNS and CDR2 SASEGT. This CDR3 is 14 amino acids long. The CDR3 reads CASTRIGGGETQYF. CDR3 DNA: TGTGCCAGCACCCGCATCGGGGGGGGAGAGACCCAGTACTTC.

This clonotype was counted ten times or more. The chain uses TRBV21-1 and TRBJ2-1; the table's D call TRBD1 went unverified against the DNA. TRBV21-1 is flagged as a pseudogene. The CDR3 is made up of 17 amino acids. The CDR3 region is CASSKVLGQASYNEQFF. CDR3 nucleotide sequence: TGTGCCAGCAGCAAAGTTTTGGGACAGGCTTCCTACAATGAGCAGTTCTTC.

This clonotype has a handful of counts. The V and J genes are TRBV6-2 or TRBV6-3 and TRBJ2-7; TRBD1 agrees at 8 bases. CDR1 is MNHEY, CDR2 SVGEGT, per germline. V was clipped by 6 bases and J by 4 bases; unmatched bases: 11. The CDR3 covers 15 residues. The CDR3 region has the DNA TGTGCCAGCAGCAGGAAGACAGGGGCTTTGTACGAGCAGTACGTC. This encodes CASSRKTGALYEQYV.

This clonotype showed up many times. The chain couples TRBV20-1 to TRBJ1-2, with D tentatively TRBD1 (5 bases). The CDR3 extends over 15 amino acids. Germline V gene lookup returns CDR1 DFQATT and CDR2 SNEGSKA (reference sequence). V gave up 2 bases and J gave up 3 bases, with 16 bases separating them. DNA for the CDR3: TGCAGTGCTAGATCGTCGGGCAGGGAGGACTATGGCTACACCTTC. Translation: CSARSSGREDYGYTF.

This clonotype was found many times. The chain carries TRBV5-1 and TRBJ2-3; no firm D call. Germline CDR1 is SGHRS and CDR2 is YFSETQ. The CDR3 totals 13 residues. Deletions cut 0 bases from V and 9 bases from J, with 11 bases between. Here the CDR3 DNA reads TGCGCCAGCAGCTTGGCAACCGAGGACACGCAGTATTTT. Translating gives CASSLATEDTQYF.

To note about this clonotype: This clone may be a read error of a much larger clone one base away. No conserved phenylalanine or tryptophan is present at the end of the CDR3, so a read error is the likely explanation. The V gene is TRBV2, the J gene TRBJ1-2; perhaps TRBD1 as D (5 bases). Per the germline V gene, CDR1 is SNHLY and CDR2 is FYNNEI. The V end lost 2 bases, the J end lost 4 bases, and 8 bases lay between the germline ends. The CDR3 spans 13 residues. The CDR3 loop reads CASSERDSYGYTV. DNA of the CDR3: TGTGCCAGCAGTGAACGAGACAGCTATGGCTACACCGTC.

This clonotype has ten or more counts. The rearrangement links TRBV14 to TRBJ2-1; possibly TRBD2 for D (5 bases). The germline V gene encodes CDR1 SGHDN and CDR2 FVKESK. Trimming took off 4 bases at V and 1 base at J, with 11 bases between the two ends. The CDR3 has 15 amino acids. CDR3 DNA: TGTGCCAGCAGCCCTGGACTTCCATCCTACAATGAGCAGTTCTTC. It encodes CASSPGLPSYNEQFF.

This clonotype was counted ten times or more. The chain couples TRBV12-3 or TRBV12-4 to TRBJ2-3; a possible D gene is TRBD1 (6 bases). The CDR3 extends over 15 amino acids. V was trimmed by 5 bases and J by 0 bases, leaving 12 bases between them. The CDR3 protein is CASSPGQSSTDTQYF. The CDR3 nucleotides are TGTGCCAGCAGTCCAGGACAGTCGAGCACAGATACGCAGTATTTT.

This sequence joins TRBV5-1 and TRBJ2-7, with D possibly called TRBD1 or TRBD2 (5 bases each). Per the germline V gene, CDR1 is SGHRS and CDR2 is YFSETQ. The CDR3 runs to 15 residues. V was shortened by 0 bases and J by 3 bases, with 13 bases between the two germline ends. The CDR3 DNA reads as TGCGCCAGCAGCTTGGGGGCCGGGGCGGACTACGAGCAGTACTTC. This encodes CASSLGAGADYEQYF.

The chain employs TRBV20-1 and TRBJ2-6; D call uncertain. The germline CDR1 and CDR2 sequences are DFQATT and SNEGSKA (reference sequence). Deletions cut 7 bases from V and 0 bases from J, with 10 bases between. This CDR3 has 14 residues. In DNA form, the CDR3 reads TGCAGTGGTTTCGGCCACTCTGGGGCCAACGTCCTGACTTTC. Residues: CSGFGHSGANVLTF.

The V call is TRBV2, the J call TRBJ2-2; TRBD2 aligns across 15 bases. V was pared by 4 bases and J by 5 bases, with 14 bases of the junction left unmatched. This CDR3 is built from 20 residues. CDR1 is SNHLY, CDR2 FYNNEI, per germline. The CDR3 DNA follows: TGTGCCAGCAGTGGTCTTTCAGGGACTAGCGGGAGGACGGCAACCGGGGAGCTGTTTTTT. Translated, it gives CASSGLSGTSGRTATGELFF.

This clonotype was seen at least ten times. V and J are TRBV20-1 and TRBJ2-3, with a tentative D call TRBD2 (5 bases). The V end was cut by 3 bases, the J end by 2 bases, with 12 bases between. Germline V gene data show CDR1 as DFQATT and CDR2 as SNEGSKA (reference sequence). The CDR3 is 14 residues long. The CDR3 DNA sequence: TGCAGTGCTAGTTCAGGACTCTTCACAGATACGCAGTATTTT. Its protein product is CSASSGLFTDTQYF.

Many counts were recorded for this clonotype. V usage is TRBV12-3 or TRBV12-4 and J usage is TRBJ2-3; TRBD1 matches at 8 bases. There are 13 residues in the CDR3. J was trimmed by 10 bases and V by 6 bases; bases with no gene match: 9. CDR3 residues: CASRRLRDRSQYF. CDR3 DNA sequence: TGTGCCAGCAGGCGGCTCAGGGACAGGTCGCAGTATTTT.

The rearrangement joins TRBV6-1 to TRBJ1-2, with a possible D match to TRBD1 (5 bases). This CDR3 has 14 residues. V gave up 5 bases and J gave up 5 bases, with 15 bases separating them. Per the germline V gene, CDR1 is MNHNS and CDR2 is SASEGT. CDR3 region: CASSPGTSSYGYTF. The CDR3 region has the DNA TGTGCCAGCAGTCCGGGGACCTCTTCTTATGGCTACACCTTC.

This clonotype was picked up one time. This sequence joins TRBV7-6 and TRBJ2-1; D is tentatively TRBD1 or TRBD2 (5 bases each). Germline CDR1 SGHVS, CDR2 FNYEAQ. V was shortened by 8 bases and J by 7 bases, with 9 bases between the two germline ends. The CDR3 length is 11 residues. CDR3 in DNA: TGTGCCAGCGGGGGTGCGAATGAGCAGTTCTTC. Translated: CASGGANEQFF. The full variable domain, in which reference TRBV7-6 and TRBJ2-1 provide the parts outside the CDR3, is GAGVSQSPRYKVTKRGQDVALRCDPISGHVSLYWYRQALGQGPEFLTYFNYEAQQDKSGLPNDRFSAERPEGSISTLTIQRTEQRDSAMYRCASGGANEQFFGPGTRLTVL.

This clonotype showed up many times. The chain is built from TRBV20-1 and TRBJ2-5; D remains ambiguous. The V end was cut by 3 bases, the J end by 5 bases, with 7 bases between. Germline V CDR1 and CDR2: DFQATT, SNEGSKA (reference sequence). The CDR3 contains 11 residues. CDR3 DNA: TGCAGTGCTAGGTTAGGGGAGACCCAGTACTTC. It is translated as CSARLGETQYF.

This clonotype was recorded a few times. The chain has TRBV7-9 and TRBJ2-1, with D perhaps matching TRBD1 or TRBD2 (7 bases each). The CDR3 is 17 residues long. CDR1 is SEHNR and CDR2 is FQNEAQ in the germline V gene (reference sequence). Between the trimmed V and J ends, which lost 6 bases and 0 bases, there was a span of 18 bases. CDR3 protein: CASSIGGGGSSYNEQFF. CDR3 coding DNA: TGTGCCAGCAGTATAGGGGGAGGGGGCAGCTCCTACAATGAGCAGTTCTTC.

Many counts were recorded for this clonotype. V usage is TRBV7-9 and J usage is TRBJ2-1; a possible D gene is TRBD2 (6 bases). Trimming took off 5 bases at V and 0 bases at J, with 11 bases between the two ends. The CDR3 contains 15 residues. CDR1 SEHNR and CDR2 FQNEAQ come from the germline V gene (reference sequence). CDR3 sequence (DNA): TGTGCCAGCAGCCCTCCTAGCGTCTCCTACAATGAGCAGTTCTTC. As protein: CASSPPSVSYNEQFF.

Only a few counts were recorded for this clonotype. The rearrangement joins TRBV29-1 to TRBJ2-3; the match to TRBD2 covers 7 bases. V dropped 4 bases and J dropped 2; count of bases not matched to a gene: 6. Germline V gene lookup returns CDR1 SQVTM and CDR2 ANQGSEA. CDR3 length equals 14 residues. The DNA for the CDR3 is TGCAGCGTTGTTGGGGGGGAGGTCACAGATACGCAGTATTTT. Amino acids: CSVVGGEVTDTQYF.

This clonotype was observed at least ten times. The chain has TRBV5-1 and TRBJ2-1; possible D gene TRBD1, 5 bases. Germline V CDR1 and CDR2: SGHRS, YFSETQ. This CDR3 comprises 12 residues. The V end lost 4 bases, the J end lost 10 bases, and 12 bases lay between the germline ends. The CDR3 DNA reads TGCGCCAGCAGCGCCGAGTCAGGGGAGCAGTTCTTC. Translating gives CASSAESGEQFF.

This clonotype has a handful of counts. J is TRBJ2-2 and V is TRBV24-1, with unresolved D. Germline V CDR1 and CDR2: KGHDR, SFDVKD. Trimming cost V 4 bases and J 7 bases, with 15 bases left between them. The CDR3 is 15 residues long. DNA for the CDR3: TGTGCCACCAGTGACCGGATCAGGCTGGGCGGGGAGCTGTTTTTT. Translation: CATSDRIRLGGELFF.

This clonotype was seen repeatedly, ten times or more. V and J are TRBV5-4 and TRBJ2-2, with 10 bases aligning to TRBD2. V was pared by 2 bases and J by 6 bases, with 16 bases of the junction left unmatched. This CDR3 comprises 19 residues. Germline V gives CDR1 SGHNT, CDR2 YYREEE (reference sequence). Here the CDR3 DNA reads TGTGCCAGCAGCTTTACACCCGGCCGGCCTAGCGGGAGCCCCGGGGAGCTGTTTTTT. It translates to CASSFTPGRPSGSPGELFF.

Only a few counts were recorded for this clonotype. This rearrangement joins TRBV7-2 to TRBJ2-1; D is perhaps TRBD2 (5 bases). This CDR3 is 13 amino acids long. V lost 6 bases and J lost 9, with 15 bases in between. Germline V CDR1 and CDR2: SGHTA, FQGNSA. CDR3 DNA sequence: TGTGCCAGCAGTGATCGGACTGCGGGTGAGCAGTTCTTC. Translated, it gives CASSDRTAGEQFF.

This clonotype occurred many times. The rearrangement links TRBV5-1 to TRBJ2-5; weak D call: TRBD1 (5 bases). The CDR3 runs to 14 residues. V lost 3 bases, J lost 2 bases, and 11 bases lay in between. Germline lookup yields CDR1 SGHRS and CDR2 YFSETQ. CDR3 nucleotide sequence: TGCGCCAGCAGCTGGCTGACAGATCAAGAGACCCAGTACTTC. Translation gives CASSWLTDQETQYF.

Comment on this clonotype: With a much larger clone just one base away, this may be a read error. The V gene is TRBV7-2, the J gene TRBJ2-3; a possible D gene is TRBD2 (7 bases). The CDR3 covers 15 residues. The germline gives CDR1 SGHTA, CDR2 FQGNSA. This chain's CDR3 is CASSPGWGGTYTQYF. In nucleotides, the CDR3 is TGTGCCAGCAGCCCCGGGTGGGGGGGCACATATACGCAGTATTTT.

In this sample, this clonotype turned up a few times. The chain's CDR3 is CASSSDRGREGGYTF. In nucleotides, the CDR3 is TGTGCCAGCAGCTCGGACAGGGGGCGCGAGGGTGGCTACACCTTC. The chain carries TRBV7-8 and TRBJ1-2, with TRBD1 matching 11 bases. Trimming cost V 4 bases and J 7 bases; bases outside gene matches: 8. The V gene's germline CDR1 is SGHVS and CDR2 FQNEAQ. CDR3 size: 15 residues. Together with reference TRBV7-8 and TRBJ1-2, the CDR3 gives the full variable domain: GAGVSQSPRYKVAKRGQDVALRCDPISGHVSLFWYQQALGQGPEFLTYFQNEAQLDKSGLPSDRFFAERPEGSVSTLKIQRTQQEDSAVYLCASSSDRGREGGYTFGSGTRLTVV.

This clonotype was observed a few times. In DNA, the CDR3 is TGTGCCAGCAGCCAAGGCCAGGGCAATCAGCCCCAGCATTTT. It translates to CASSQGQGNQPQHF. The V and J genes are TRBV3-1 and TRBJ1-5, with D uncertain. Germline lookup yields CDR1 LGHDT and CDR2 YNNKEL (reference sequence). With 1 base removed from V and 2 bases from J, the gap between germline ends came to 6 bases. This CDR3 has 14 amino acids.

As to this clonotype: A much bigger clone sits one base away, suggesting this may be a read error. The J gene is TRBJ1-1, the V gene TRBV28, with a tentative D call TRBD1 (5 bases). The CDR3 loop spans 15 amino acids. Germline V gene data show CDR1 as MDHEN and CDR2 as SYDVKM. The CDR3 loop is CTSSLWGRTNTEAFF. The CDR3 bases are TGTACCAGCAGTTTATGGGGCAGAACAAACACTGAAGCTTTCTTT.

The table lists this clonotype with many counts. CDR3 bases: TGTGCCAGCAGCTTATCCCGAGGCAATCAGCCCCAGCATTTT. Residues: CASSLSRGNQPQHF. This chain joins TRBV12-3 or TRBV12-4 and TRBJ1-5; D is unresolved. With 6 bases removed from V and 2 bases from J, the gap between germline ends came to 11 bases. The CDR3 contains 14 residues.

This clonotype was seen at least ten times. This chain connects TRBV29-1 to TRBJ1-1; the D gene is possibly TRBD1 (5 bases). V gave up 7 bases and J gave up 8 bases, with 14 bases separating them. The CDR3 extends over 11 amino acids. Looked up from germline, CDR1 is SQVTM and CDR2 is ANQGSEA. CDR3 bases: TGCAGCGGGGTGATGGGGCAGGAAGCTTTCTTT. This sequence encodes CSGVMGQEAFF.

This clonotype was detected ten times or more. V and J are TRBV11-2 and TRBJ2-1; 15 bases line up with TRBD2. Germline CDR1 reads SGHAT; CDR2 reads FQNNGV. The CDR3 runs 18 residues. The ends lost 2 bases at V and 8 bases at J; junction bases unmatched: 10. In DNA form, the CDR3 reads TGTGCCAGCAGCTTAAACAGGGCAGGGACTAGCGGGAGGTATGAGCAGTTCTTC. Amino acids: CASSLNRAGTSGRYEQFF.